This TCR beta chain was captured in a study of response to subunit inactivated influenza vaccine (dated by TCRdb to 2016 to 2019). In terms of the full investigation: To follow how T cells responded to a trivalent subunit inactivated influenza vaccine, the researchers relied on deep quantitative profiling of the T cell receptor repertoire. Overall study outcomes, separate from this receptor: According to the authors, only a limited number of new T cells may be recruited by each seasonal influenza vaccination.

Receptor amplification or capture employed RT-PCR. The data were produced on an Illumina HiSeq 2500. TCRdb redid the processing of the public reads, applying fastp at Q25 and MiXCR, and retained in-frame beta chains. CDR3 protein duplicates are merged, each entry listing the most common genes and DNA. The sample table contains approximately 520,000 distinct CDR3 sequences; only one count was recorded for around 25% of them. Around 1.8% of the sample is in the top ten clones. Concerning this clonotype: It lacks a known antigen. One base away there is no much larger clone; base qualities are not given.

V and J are trimmed by 3 bases and 8 bases, and the gene matches miss 7 bases of the junction. Based on the germline V gene, the CDR1 and CDR2 sequences are ENHRY and SYGVKD. CDR3 length: 15 amino acids, cysteine to phenylalanine. The only DNA kept is the CDR3, 45 bases in frame from the first base. The sequencing used CD4+ T cells sorted from PBMCs, collected roughly 5 days after vaccination. The TCR was taken from a man aged 45-60 years who received an inactivated influenza vaccine. Donor details come from another sample of the same person, matched by shared clones. This sequence uses TRBV10-3 and TRBJ2-1; TRBD1 aligns with 10 central bases. The DNA sequence is TGTGCCATCAGTGAATGGGGGACAGGGGAGGATGAGCAGTTCTTC. It is translated as CAISEWGTGEDEQFF.